The subject of this entry is one TCR beta chain. V lost 4 bases and J lost 5, with 16 bases in between. The CDR3 length is 15 residues. CDR1 and CDR2 (germline): SGHRS, YFSETQ. The data derive from a study of T cell changes during pregnancy in multiple sclerosis. Clones were read by immunoSEQ multiplex PCR, and TCRdb kept only the in-frame ones, dropping some. The sample lists approximately 100,000 clones, about 90% seen once, with about 1.5% in the top ten. The material sequenced was peripheral blood, taken before pregnancy. The rearrangement links TRBV5-1 to TRBJ2-1, with a possible D match to TRBD2 (6 bases). The clonotype originates from a female donor with multiple sclerosis, enrolled in a pregnancy study. CDR3: CASSPGRGLHNEQFF. In DNA form, the CDR3 reads TGCGCCAGCAGCCCGGGGCGGGGCCTGCACAATGAGCAGTTCTTC.